The rows below give T cell receptor beta chains drawn from one sample of a study of T-cell memory formation after mild COVID-19. In TCRdb, the 5' RACE reads were re-called with MiXCR into one record per CDR3 protein. The table records about 390,000 distinct CDR3 sequences, around 21% of them present only once. The sample taken for sequencing was PBMCs or a T cell subset sorted from them (not recorded which). The receptors come from an adult woman who had mild COVID-19 (a few samples of this study predate the infection). Cell type and time point are not known. The CDR3 runs from the conserved cysteine through the conserved F or W. The D gene is left open where the match is weak. Rows may omit the clone size; those that give it use once, few, many or a size class.

CDR3 DNA: TGCAGTGCCATACCTATGGGGTTCGACGAGCAGTACTTC
CDR3 protein: CSAIPMGFDEQYF
V gene: TRBV20-1
clone size: .
J gene: TRBJ2-7
D gene: .

CDR3 DNA: TGTGCCAGCAGTCTCTCCCGGGACCTGCCCTACGAGCAGTACTTC
CDR3 protein: CASSLSRDLPYEQYF
V gene: TRBV6-5
clone size: .
J gene: TRBJ2-7
D gene: .

CDR3 DNA: TGCGCCAGCAGCTATACAAAAAGCGAACAAGATACGCAGTATTTT
CDR3 protein: CASSYTKSEQDTQYF
V gene: TRBV5-1
clone size: once
J gene: TRBJ2-3
D gene: .

CDR3 DNA: TGCAGTGCTAGAGAACTCCGAGGAAAGGAGTTGTGGCAGTACTTC
CDR3 protein: CSARELRGKELWQYF
V gene: TRBV20-1
clone size: few
J gene: TRBJ2-7
D gene: .

CDR3 DNA: TGCGCCAGCAGTCTTCAGGGATACACCGGGGAGCTGTTTTTT
CDR3 protein: CASSLQGYTGELFF
V gene: TRBV5-1
clone size: .
J gene: TRBJ2-2
D gene: .

CDR3 DNA: TGTGCCAGCAGCTTACGGGACAGGATGGAGACCCAGTACTTC
CDR3 protein: CASSLRDRMETQYF
V gene: TRBV7-8
clone size: .
J gene: TRBJ2-5
D gene: TRBD1

CDR3 DNA: TGCAGCGAGGAGCGGGGATTCACAGATACGCAGTATTTT
CDR3 protein: CSEERGFTDTQYF
V gene: TRBV29-1
clone size: .
J gene: TRBJ2-3
D gene: TRBD2

CDR3 DNA: TGCAGTGCTAGTTTCCTAGAATTTGGGCCCCCAGATACGCAGTATTTT
CDR3 protein: CSASFLEFGPPDTQYF
V gene: TRBV20-1
clone size: few
J gene: TRBJ2-3
D gene: .

CDR3 DNA: TGTGCCAGCAGCGGAGGTGGGGGCGAAGCTTTCTTT
CDR3 protein: CASSGGGGEAFF
V gene: TRBV6-1
clone size: .
J gene: TRBJ1-1
D gene: .

CDR3 DNA: TGTGCCAGCAGCTACCCCGTCAGTCCGAATGGCTACACCTTC
CDR3 protein: CASSYPVSPNGYTF
V gene: TRBV7-2
clone size: few
J gene: TRBJ1-2
D gene: .

CDR3 DNA: TGCGCCAGCAGCTTGGGGACATCTTCCTACGAGCAGTACTTC
CDR3 protein: CASSLGTSSYEQYF
V gene: TRBV5-1
clone size: many
J gene: TRBJ2-7
D gene: .

CDR3 DNA: TGCAGCGTTGAAGATATAAGGACGGGCAACTATGGCTACACCTTC
CDR3 protein: CSVEDIRTGNYGYTF
V gene: TRBV29-1
clone size: .
J gene: TRBJ1-2
D gene: .

CDR3 DNA: TGCGCCAGCAGCCAAGGGGACAGGACGACCGGGGAGCTGTTTTTT
CDR3 protein: CASSQGDRTTGELFF
V gene: TRBV4-3
clone size: .
J gene: TRBJ2-2
D gene: TRBD1

CDR3 DNA: TGTGCCAGCAGTGACAGGGGTAGCGGCAATCAGCCCCAGCATTTT
CDR3 protein: CASSDRGSGNQPQHF
V gene: TRBV6-2/TRBV6-3
clone size: few
J gene: TRBJ1-5
D gene: TRBD1

CDR3 DNA: TGTGCCACCGGAAAAGGACTAGTCTCCCATGAGCAGTTCTTC
CDR3 protein: CATGKGLVSHEQFF
V gene: TRBV24-1
clone size: .
J gene: TRBJ2-1
D gene: TRBD2

CDR3 DNA: TGTGCCAGCAGTGAACCAGGGGACGGCTACACCTTC
CDR3 protein: CASSEPGDGYTF
V gene: TRBV25-1
clone size: few
J gene: TRBJ1-2
D gene: .

CDR3 DNA: TGTGCCACCAGTGATTTCAAAAGGACAGGGTGGGAGACCCAGTACTTC
CDR3 protein: CATSDFKRTGWETQYF
V gene: TRBV24-1
clone size: .
J gene: TRBJ2-5
D gene: TRBD1

CDR3 DNA: TGCAGTGCTAGGGCGCTAGCGGGAGTTTATGGCTACAATGAGCAGTTCTTC
CDR3 protein: CSARALAGVYGYNEQFF
V gene: TRBV20-1
clone size: .
J gene: TRBJ2-1
D gene: TRBD2

CDR3 DNA: TGCAGTGCCTATCTGGACAGGGTGTCCGAGCAGTACTTC
CDR3 protein: CSAYLDRVSEQYF
V gene: TRBV20-1
clone size: once
J gene: TRBJ2-7
D gene: TRBD1

CDR3 DNA: TGTGCCAGCAGCCAGGGTCCTTCCAAAAACATTCAGTACTTC
CDR3 protein: CASSQGPSKNIQYF
V gene: TRBV6-2/TRBV6-3
clone size: few
J gene: TRBJ2-4
D gene: .

CDR3 DNA: TGCGCCAGCAGCCAGGCGGGTCAGACGATCTCCTACAATGAGCAGTTCTTC
CDR3 protein: CASSQAGQTISYNEQFF
V gene: TRBV4-3
clone size: .
J gene: TRBJ2-1
D gene: .

CDR3 DNA: TGTGCCACCAGTGACCAGGGACAGCCCTACGAGCAGTACTTC
CDR3 protein: CATSDQGQPYEQYF
V gene: TRBV24-1
clone size: .
J gene: TRBJ2-7
D gene: TRBD1

CDR3 DNA: TGTGCCACCAGTGGAACGGGAACTAGCAATCAGCCCCAGCATTTT
CDR3 protein: CATSGTGTSNQPQHF
V gene: TRBV24-1
clone size: few
J gene: TRBJ1-5
D gene: .

CDR3 DNA: TGTGCCAGCAGCTTGGGCCTAGCGGGAAACTACGAGCAGTACTTC
CDR3 protein: CASSLGLAGNYEQYF
V gene: TRBV5-5
clone size: .
J gene: TRBJ2-7
D gene: TRBD2

CDR3 DNA: TGTGCCAGCAGTTTCCACAGCTATAGCAATCAGCCCCAGCATTTT
CDR3 protein: CASSFHSYSNQPQHF
V gene: TRBV12-3/TRBV12-4
clone size: .
J gene: TRBJ1-5
D gene: .

CDR3 DNA: TGCGCCAGCAGCCGACGACTAGCGGGAGGTGCGGATACGCAGTATTTT
CDR3 protein: CASSRRLAGGADTQYF
V gene: TRBV4-3
clone size: .
J gene: TRBJ2-3
D gene: TRBD2

CDR3 DNA: TGCAGCGCCCAAGTATGGATCCGGGACAGCACCAGGGGGTTGTATGGCTACACCTTC
CDR3 protein: CSAQVWIRDSTRGLYGYTF
V gene: TRBV29-1
clone size: many
J gene: TRBJ1-2
D gene: TRBD1

CDR3 DNA: TGTGCCAGCAGCTGGGACAGATCTGAGCAGTACTTC
CDR3 protein: CASSWDRSEQYF
V gene: TRBV6-2/TRBV6-3
clone size: .
J gene: TRBJ2-7
D gene: TRBD1

CDR3 DNA: TGCGCCAGCAGCCAATTGGTAGTAGCGATGGAGACCCAGTACTTC
CDR3 protein: CASSQLVVAMETQYF
V gene: TRBV4-1
clone size: few
J gene: TRBJ2-5
D gene: .

CDR3 DNA: TGTGCCACCAGTGGTGGGGTGGGGACCCAGTACTTC
CDR3 protein: CATSGGVGTQYF
V gene: TRBV24-1
clone size: .
J gene: TRBJ2-5
D gene: .

CDR3 DNA: TGCAGTGCTGGGGGGTTGACAGGGTCTCGCCAGCCCCAGCATTTT
CDR3 protein: CSAGGLTGSRQPQHF
V gene: TRBV20-1
clone size: .
J gene: TRBJ1-5
D gene: TRBD1

CDR3 DNA: TGTGCCAGCAGCTTACAGGGGGCGCAGACAGATACGCAGTATTTT
CDR3 protein: CASSLQGAQTDTQYF
V gene: TRBV7-3
clone size: few
J gene: TRBJ2-3
D gene: TRBD1

CDR3 DNA: TGTGCCACCAGTTTCGGGGTTTCCACAGATACGCAGTATTTT
CDR3 protein: CATSFGVSTDTQYF
V gene: TRBV24-1
clone size: few
J gene: TRBJ2-3
D gene: .

CDR3 DNA: TGTGCCACCAGCAGAGCGGGAGTCCAAGAGACCCAGTACTTC
CDR3 protein: CATSRAGVQETQYF
V gene: TRBV15
clone size: .
J gene: TRBJ2-5
D gene: .

CDR3 DNA: TGTGCCAGCAGCCAAGCAAGCGGGGGAGACAATGAGCAGTTCTTC
CDR3 protein: CASSQASGGDNEQFF
V gene: TRBV14
clone size: .
J gene: TRBJ2-1
D gene: TRBD2

CDR3 DNA: TGTGCCAGCCGTCTGGATACTGGCACCGGGGAGCTGTTTTTT
CDR3 protein: CASRLDTGTGELFF
V gene: TRBV6-1
clone size: .
J gene: TRBJ2-2
D gene: .

CDR3 DNA: TGCAGCGTCCGGAACGCAGGGAACACTGAAGCTTTCTTT
CDR3 protein: CSVRNAGNTEAFF
V gene: TRBV29-1
clone size: .
J gene: TRBJ1-1
D gene: .

CDR3 DNA: TGTGCCAGCAGGATAAGACAAAGCAATCAGCCCCAGCATTTT
CDR3 protein: CASRIRQSNQPQHF
V gene: TRBV6-1
clone size: .
J gene: TRBJ1-5
D gene: .

CDR3 DNA: TGTGCCAGCAGCCTTGACAGGGGGCCGCGTGGCTACACCTTC
CDR3 protein: CASSLDRGPRGYTF
V gene: TRBV7-9
clone size: few
J gene: TRBJ1-2
D gene: TRBD1

CDR3 DNA: TGTGCCAGCAGCCTGGGACTAGCGGGAGGCTATGATACGCAGTATTTT
CDR3 protein: CASSLGLAGGYDTQYF
V gene: TRBV7-2
clone size: few
J gene: TRBJ2-3
D gene: TRBD2

CDR3 DNA: TGCAGTGCTAGGAAGGGGGCTTTTGAAGCTTTCTTT
CDR3 protein: CSARKGAFEAFF
V gene: TRBV20-1
clone size: .
J gene: TRBJ1-1
D gene: TRBD1

CDR3 DNA: TGTGCCAGCAGCTTAGGCATAAATTCACCCCTCCACTTT
CDR3 protein: CASSLGINSPLHF
V gene: TRBV7-3
clone size: .
J gene: TRBJ1-6
D gene: .

CDR3 DNA: TGTGCCAGCAGCCCGTCGACCGTTCGCGAGCAGTACTTC
CDR3 protein: CASSPSTVREQYF
V gene: TRBV7-2
clone size: many
J gene: TRBJ2-7
D gene: .

CDR3 DNA: TGTGCCAGCAGCCAAGATCCGACTAGCGGGGACTACGAGCAGTACTTC
CDR3 protein: CASSQDPTSGDYEQYF
V gene: TRBV4-2
clone size: .
J gene: TRBJ2-7
D gene: TRBD2

CDR3 DNA: TGTGCCAGCAGCAAAGAGTGTAGAGGGGCCCAGCATTTT
CDR3 protein: CASSKECRGAQHF
V gene: TRBV21-1
clone size: .
J gene: TRBJ1-5
D gene: .

CDR3 DNA: TGTGCCAGTAGCGAAGGGGACTCGAGCTCCTACGAGCAGTACTTC
CDR3 protein: CASSEGDSSSYEQYF
V gene: TRBV19
clone size: .
J gene: TRBJ2-7
D gene: .

CDR3 DNA: TGCAGCGTATCCGACTCTGGGGCCAACGTCCTGACTTTC
CDR3 protein: CSVSDSGANVLTF
V gene: TRBV29-1
clone size: .
J gene: TRBJ2-6
D gene: .

CDR3 DNA: TGTGCCAGTAAAGACGGCCGACGTAGCAATCAGCCCCAGCATTTT
CDR3 protein: CASKDGRRSNQPQHF
V gene: TRBV19
clone size: few
J gene: TRBJ1-5
D gene: .

CDR3 DNA: TGTGCCAGCAGCCCCCTGAAGGAGGAGGGAAACTCCTACGAGCAGTACTTC
CDR3 protein: CASSPLKEEGNSYEQYF
V gene: TRBV3-1
clone size: .
J gene: TRBJ2-7
D gene: .

CDR3 DNA: TGCGCCAGCAGCCCCTCCGTGGGACACGGGCGTGAAGCTTTCTTT
CDR3 protein: CASSPSVGHGREAFF
V gene: TRBV5-1
clone size: many
J gene: TRBJ1-1
D gene: .

CDR3 DNA: TGTGCCAGCAGCTTAGCTCTAGCTGAGGGGGAGACCCAGTACTTC
CDR3 protein: CASSLALAEGETQYF
V gene: TRBV7-8
clone size: .
J gene: TRBJ2-5
D gene: .

CDR3 DNA: TGTGCCAGCAGTTACCTCCCGACCCCGGGGGATACGCAGTATTTT
CDR3 protein: CASSYLPTPGDTQYF
V gene: TRBV6-5
clone size: few
J gene: TRBJ2-3
D gene: .

CDR3 DNA: TGTGCCAGCAGCCCGAAGGGCAGGGGAGATACCGGGGAGCTGTTTTTT
CDR3 protein: CASSPKGRGDTGELFF
V gene: TRBV5-4
clone size: .
J gene: TRBJ2-2
D gene: .